This T cell receptor beta chain was sequenced during a study of T cells after yellow fever vaccination. Germline lookup yields CDR1 SGHNT and CDR2 YYREEE (reference sequence). The CDR3 contains 15 residues. Broader study findings: There was a small share of clonotypes that showed up in both the CD4 and CD8 compartments. The booster response re-showed most primary clones: 96% CD4, more than 70% CD8.

This clonotype has just one count. A read error may produce the germline difference seen at one junction end. TCRdb independently ran MiXCR on the 5' RACE reads; one entry per CDR3 protein. The repertoire holds 100,000 or so distinct CDR3 sequences, with about 8.8% as singletons. The chain recombines TRBV5-4 with TRBJ2-1; a possible D gene is TRBD2 (5 bases). The TCR comes from a man aged 18 to 30 who received the YFV17D yellow fever vaccine. Material: CD8+ T cells not binding an NS4B(214-222) dextramer, sorted from PBMCs, obtained approximately 16 days after the first yellow fever vaccination. The CDR3 loop is CASSLLGSSYNEQIF. Written as DNA, the CDR3 is TGTGCCAGCAGCTTGTTGGGGAGCTCCTACAATGAGCAGATCTTC.